The present entry profiles one TCR beta chain with its context. V was cut by 1 base and J by 3 bases, with 16 bases left in between. Germline-derived CDR1 and CDR2 are LNHNV and YYDKDF (reference sequence). This CDR3 has 17 amino acids. Profiling relied on immunoSEQ multiplex PCR, and the TCRdb table lists in-frame clones only, not all of them. The sample includes 70,000 to 100,000 clones, around 82% of them seen just once. This sample is drawn from a study of blood T cell repertoires in COVID-19. Across the whole study: Some COVID-19 samples were acute and others convalescent; all came from the United States, Italy and Spain. Sources were T cells, B-cell-depleted T cells, or PBMCs; the material itself was cDNA or gDNA.

The clonotype was recovered from a man over 45 with active or convalescent COVID-19. The gene calls are TRBV15 and TRBJ1-5, with D hard to call. Sequenced: peripheral blood. The CDR3 is CATSRGLAGGNNQPQHF. The CDR3 DNA follows: TGTGCCACCAGCAGAGGGTTGGCAGGTGGAAACAATCAGCCCCAGCATTTT. Full variable domain (outside the CDR3, taken from reference TRBV15 and TRBJ1-5): DAMVIQNPRYQVTQFGKPVTLSCSQTLNHNVMYWYQQKSSQAPKLLFHYYDKDFNNEADTPDNFQSRRPNTSFCFLDIRSPGLGDTAMYLCATSRGLAGGNNQPQHFGDGTRLSIL.